This T cell receptor beta chain appears in the sequencing data of a study of identical twins. V was pared by 7 bases and J by 10 bases, with 26 bases between. Germline values: CDR1 MNHEY, CDR2 SMNVEV (reference sequence). The length of the CDR3 is 16 residues. Template switching introduced a universal primer site, and the cDNA bore unique molecular identifiers. TCRdb itself ran the 5' RACE reads through MiXCR, one entry per CDR3 protein. The sample lists roughly 290,000 distinct CDR3 sequences; about 8% were seen once. General observations from the study: Out-of-frame TCR alpha sharing in monozygotic twins exceeded recombination model predictions.

Comment on this clonotype: The antigen is unknown.

These data were also reused for a study on yellow fever vaccine responses in identical twins.

The rearrangement links TRBV27 to TRBJ2-1, with D unresolved. This sequence was found in a woman in her late teens or twenties in good health. Sequences were obtained from memory (CD45RO+) T cells sorted from blood. CDR3 region: CASIPTVLRPTREQFF. The DNA of the CDR3 is TGTGCCAGCATCCCAACCGTCCTTCGGCCTACAAGAGAGCAGTTCTTC.